These 10 T cell receptor beta chains came from one sample sequenced in a study of tumor and adjacent non-tumor tissue in lung cancer. Three rounds of nested PCR, following a modified ARM-PCR protocol, produced the TCRbeta library. Each CDR3 protein is one row after TCRdb ran MiXCR on the multiplex PCR reads. Of tens of thousands of distinct CDR3 sequences detected, roughly 73% appear once; the ten largest clones hold 25% to 30%. The template was RNA from unsorted bulk tissue. The sample taken for sequencing was lung tumor tissue. Receptors were obtained from a man in his 60s with non-small cell lung cancer.

A note on this clonotype: One end of the junction fails to match germline, which may point to a read error. The V gene is TRBV6-5, the J gene TRBJ1-2; TRBD1 is a possible D gene (6 bases). CDR3 size: 14 residues. From germline, CDR1 is MNHEY and CDR2 SVGAGI. Here the CDR3 DNA reads TGTACCAGCATCCCCGGGACATTGCACTATGGCTACACCTTC. As protein: CTSIPGTLHYGYTF.

This clonotype is medium-sized within its sample. This sequence joins TRBV29-1 and TRBJ2-5; no reliable D call. The CDR3 is 10 residues long. Germline loops: CDR1 SQVTM, CDR2 ANQGSEA. The V end lost 4 bases, the J end lost 4 bases, and 4 bases lay between the germline ends. The DNA for the CDR3 is TGCAGCGTTGGCGGAGAGACCCAGTACTTC. This encodes CSVGGETQYF.

This chain joins TRBV29-1 and TRBJ2-7; no firm D call. Germline V CDR1 and CDR2: SQVTM, ANQGSEA. V was shortened by 8 bases and J by 2 bases, with 13 bases between the two germline ends. This CDR3 contains 12 residues. The CDR3 sequence: CSFRTAAYEQYF. CDR3 coding DNA: TGCAGCTTTCGGACGGCCGCCTACGAGCAGTACTTC.

The chain carries TRBV6-6 and TRBJ2-7; 8 nucleotides line up with TRBD2. The germline CDR1 and CDR2 sequences are MNHNY and SVGAGI (reference sequence). The CDR3 runs to 18 residues. CDR3 residues: CVNSYGGVRGGLSYEQYF. The CDR3, as DNA: TGTGTCAACAGTTACGGGGGGGTAAGGGGAGGTCTCTCTTACGAGCAGTACTTC.

The chain joins TRBV29-1 to TRBJ2-7; 7 nucleotides line up with TRBD2. The CDR3 loop spans 13 amino acids. Germline loops: CDR1 SQVTM, CDR2 ANQGSEA. The ends lost 7 bases at V and 4 bases at J; junction bases unmatched: 10. Here the CDR3 DNA reads TGCAGCGCCATTTTTGCCGGGGGGTACGAGCAGTACTTC. It encodes CSAIFAGGYEQYF.

Regarding this clonotype: Relative to the germline gene, one junction end is altered; a read error may explain this. The rearrangement uses TRBV6-2 or TRBV6-3 and TRBJ2-5, with TRBD2 matching 7 bases. The V gene's germline CDR1 is MNHEY and CDR2 SVGEGT. The CDR3 has 15 residues. CDR3 residues: CVSSFKGAGEGTQYF. The CDR3 nucleotides read TGTGTCAGCAGCTTTAAAGGGGCGGGAGAAGGGACCCAGTACTTC.

This clonotype has more than one count but fewer than ten. In DNA, the CDR3 is TGTGCCAGCAGCTTATGGACAGGGGGCCTCTTCGAGCAGTACTTC. Translated, it gives CASSLWTGGLFEQYF. The chain employs TRBV7-9 and TRBJ2-7; 11 nucleotides align to TRBD1. In germline, CDR1 is SEHNR, CDR2 FQNEAQ (reference sequence). This CDR3 is 15 amino acids long. J was trimmed by 6 bases and V by 2 bases; bases with no gene match: 6.

The chain carries TRBV7-9 and TRBJ1-2, with a possible D match to TRBD1 (6 bases). This CDR3 spans 16 amino acids. V shed 0 bases and J shed 2 bases, with 13 bases lying between them. The V gene's germline CDR1 is SEHNR and CDR2 FQNEAQ (reference sequence). For the CDR3, the DNA is TGTGCCAGCAGCTTAGCCCTAGCCAGGGGAAACTATGGCTACACCTTC. The encoded protein is CASSLALARGNYGYTF. The full variable domain, rest sourced from reference TRBV7-9 and TRBJ1-2, is DTGVSQNPRHKITKRGQNVTFRCDPISEHNRLYWYRQTLGQGPEFLTYFQNEAQLEKSRLLSDRFSAERPKGSFSTLEIQRTEQGDSAMYLCASSLALARGNYGYTFGSGTRLTVV.

This clonotype appeared a few times. A much larger clonotype is one base distant, so this may be a read error. This chain joins TRBV20-1 and TRBJ2-1, with TRBD2 identical over 10 bases. Germline V gene data show CDR1 as DFQATT and CDR2 as SNEGSKA (reference sequence). The V segment lost 7 bases and the J segment 8 bases; nucleotides outside the gene matches: 14. This CDR3 contains 15 residues. CDR3 DNA sequence: TGCAGTGTCGAAAGATTAGCGGGAGGAGGCCATGAGCAGTTCTTC. Protein sequence: CSVERLAGGGHEQFF.

As to this clonotype: The CDR3 does not end in the conserved phenylalanine or tryptophan, so this is likely a read error. The CDR3 DNA is TGCAGCGTGAGGACAGGGGGATACGAGCAGTACTAC. Residues: CSVRTGGYEQYY. This sequence joins TRBV29-1 and TRBJ2-7; 10 bases fit TRBD1. The CDR3 has 12 residues. Looked up from germline, CDR1 is SQVTM and CDR2 is ANQGSEA. Germline trimming cut 6 bases from V and 4 bases from J; bases unmatched to any gene: 3.